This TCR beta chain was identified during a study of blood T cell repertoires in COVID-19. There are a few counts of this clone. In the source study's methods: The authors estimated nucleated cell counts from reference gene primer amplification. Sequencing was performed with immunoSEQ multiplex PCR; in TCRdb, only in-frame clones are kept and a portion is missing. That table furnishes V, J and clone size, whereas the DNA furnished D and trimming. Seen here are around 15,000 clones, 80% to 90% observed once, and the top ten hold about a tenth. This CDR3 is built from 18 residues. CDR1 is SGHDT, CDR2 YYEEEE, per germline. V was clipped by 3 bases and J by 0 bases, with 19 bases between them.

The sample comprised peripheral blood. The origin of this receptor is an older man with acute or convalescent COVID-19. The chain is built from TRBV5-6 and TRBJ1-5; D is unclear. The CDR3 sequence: CASSYERTFAYSNQPQHF. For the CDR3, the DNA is TGTGCCAGCAGCTACGAGAGGACTTTCGCTTATAGCAATCAGCCCCAGCATTTT.